This TCR beta chain was identified during a study of cytomegalovirus exposure and HLA in healthy donors. On this clone: Its specificity is not known.

Germline V gene sequence: CDR1 SGDLS, CDR2 YYNGEE. The CDR3 is made up of 15 amino acids. V dropped 0 bases and J dropped 7; count of bases not matched to a gene: 7. Whole-study findings and limits: A few CMV-associated chains were confirmed in vitro to be specific for CMV antigens. Judged likely to be a sequencing artifact was a cluster of highly shared sequence variants. An analysis that was carried out later associated fewer than 20,000 TCR beta sequences with HLA alleles at 0.05 false discovery rate. The classifier, whose performance was assessed in both the original and validation cohorts, reportedly diagnosed cytomegalovirus status with high specificity and sensitivity.

Amplification used 60 Vbeta primers and 13 Jbeta primers. Assay: immunoSEQ multiplex PCR; the TCRdb copy retains only in-frame clones and omits some. Of about 140,000 clones listed, about 78% were seen once; the top ten hold under 4.5%. The receptor was derived from a man aged 18 to 30 in good health and CMV-seronegative. The chain recombines TRBV9 with TRBJ2-1; 7 bases are a match to TRBD2. The sequenced sample consisted of PBMCs. CDR3 nucleotide sequence: TGTGCCAGCAGCGTAGGGGGGGGGAGGCAGAATGAGCAGTTCTTC. Its protein is CASSVGGGRQNEQFF.